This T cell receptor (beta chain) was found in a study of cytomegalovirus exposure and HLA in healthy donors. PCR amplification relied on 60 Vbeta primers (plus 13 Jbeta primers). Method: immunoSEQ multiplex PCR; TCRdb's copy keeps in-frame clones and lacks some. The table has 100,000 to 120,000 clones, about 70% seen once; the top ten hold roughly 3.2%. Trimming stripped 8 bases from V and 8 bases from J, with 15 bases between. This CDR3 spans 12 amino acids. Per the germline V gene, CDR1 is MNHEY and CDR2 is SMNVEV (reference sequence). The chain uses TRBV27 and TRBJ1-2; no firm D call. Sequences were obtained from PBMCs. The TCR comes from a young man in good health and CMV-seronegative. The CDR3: CASFSITGGYTF. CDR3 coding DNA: TGTGCCAGCTTCTCGATTACCGGGGGCTACACCTTC.